Presented here are 24 T cell receptor beta chains from one specimen sequenced in a study of blood T cell repertoires in COVID-19. Sequenced by immunoSEQ multiplex PCR; TCRdb stores in-frame clones only, minus some. The sample includes about 95,000 clones, roughly 80% of them seen just once. The source material was peripheral blood. These receptors came from a man older than 75 with active or convalescent COVID-19.

The chain has TRBV2 and TRBJ1-2; 10 nucleotides align to TRBD1. Germline V CDR1 and CDR2: SNHLY, FYNNEI. The junction had 8 bases not matched to a gene; V was cut back by 8 bases and J by 5 bases. The CDR3 totals 14 residues. The CDR3 coding sequence is TGTGCCAGCGATACCGGGACAGGGGCTTATGGCTACACCTTC. Protein product: CASDTGTGAYGYTF.

The V call is TRBV11-2, the J call TRBJ2-2; D gene ambiguous. The CDR3 consists of 13 residues. V was clipped by 4 bases and J by 10 bases, with 13 bases between them. In germline, CDR1 is SGHAT, CDR2 FQNNGV. CDR3 DNA: TGTGCCAGCAGCTCCCGACCGCTAGAGGAGCTGTTTTTT. The encoded protein is CASSSRPLEELFF.

The chain combines TRBV9 with TRBJ1-5; 10 bases align to TRBD1. Germline V CDR1 and CDR2: SGDLS, YYNGEE. Unmatched junction bases numbered 10, after V lost 3 bases and J lost 7 bases. This CDR3 is built from 16 residues. The CDR3 loop is CASSDSPGQGLQPQHF. CDR3 bases: TGTGCCAGCAGCGATTCCCCGGGACAGGGGTTACAGCCCCAGCATTTT.

The V and J genes are TRBV24-1 and TRBJ2-3; 7 bases match TRBD2. From germline, CDR1 is KGHDR and CDR2 SFDVKD. The CDR3 extends over 17 amino acids. V shed 4 bases and J 0 bases; nucleotides not matched to a gene: 9. The CDR3 bases are TGTGCCACCAGTGACCAGATAGCGGGCCCCAGCACAGATACGCAGTATTTT. Its translation is CATSDQIAGPSTDTQYF.

The chain couples TRBV19 to TRBJ2-5, with TRBD1 identical over 11 bases. Germline CDR1 is LNHDA and CDR2 is SQIVND (reference sequence). With 6 bases clipped from V and 5 bases from J, the junction kept 5 bases outside the gene matches. The CDR3 extends over 14 amino acids. As DNA, the CDR3 is TGTGCCAGTAGCCGGGACAGGGGGTGGGAGACCCAGTACTTC. Translating it yields CASSRDRGWETQYF.

V usage is TRBV18 and J usage is TRBJ2-7; 9 positions match TRBD1. V lost 6 bases and J lost 6; bases outside the gene matches: 12. CDR1 and CDR2 from the germline V gene are KGHSH and LQKENI. This CDR3 spans 15 amino acids. The CDR3 loop is CASSPQQGASTEQYF. The CDR3 DNA follows: TGTGCCAGCTCGCCTCAACAGGGGGCATCGACCGAGCAGTACTTC.

This chain joins TRBV19 and TRBJ2-5; D is uncertain. V was pared by 6 bases and J by 5 bases, with 13 bases between. There are 13 residues in the CDR3. In germline, CDR1 is LNHDA, CDR2 SQIVND (reference sequence). For the CDR3, the DNA is TGTGCCAGTAGACAGACCATTTTGGAGACCCAGTACTTC. It codes for CASRQTILETQYF.

The chain has TRBV28 and TRBJ1-1; D perhaps matches TRBD1 (5 bases). Trimming removed 5 bases from V and 1 base from J, with 20 bases in between. The CDR3 loop spans 17 amino acids. Per germline, CDR1 MDHEN and CDR2 SYDVKM. The CDR3 coding sequence is TGTGCCAGCAGTCCCCCCCCCGTGGCGGGGACGAACACTGAAGCTTTCTTT. Amino acid sequence: CASSPPPVAGTNTEAFF.

This chain joins TRBV11-2 and TRBJ2-7; 8 bases agree with TRBD2. The junction had 4 bases not matched to a gene; V was cut back by 5 bases and J by 4 bases. Germline CDR1 is SGHAT and CDR2 is FQNNGV. This CDR3 region has 13 residues. The CDR3 protein is CASSPRGGYEQYF. The CDR3 nucleotides read TGTGCCAGCAGCCCCCGGGGGGGGTACGAGCAGTACTTC. The entire variable domain, with the rest obtained from reference TRBV11-2 and TRBJ2-7, is as follows: EAGVAQSPRYKIIEKRQSVAFWCNPISGHATLYWYQQILGQGPKLLIQFQNNGVVDDSQLPKDRFSAERLKGVDSTLKIQPAKLEDSAVYLCASSPRGGYEQYFGPGTRLTVT.

The CDR3 coding sequence is TGTGCCAGCAGAGCCGTAGCACGATCCCAAGAGACCCAGTACTTC. It specifies CASRAVARSQETQYF. This chain uses TRBV2 with TRBJ2-5; D gene ambiguous. The CDR3 spans 15 residues. The V end lost 6 bases, the J end lost 1 base, and 15 bases lay between the germline ends. From germline, CDR1 is SNHLY and CDR2 FYNNEI.

V and J are TRBV3-1 (or the pseudogene TRBV3-2) and TRBJ2-1, with D unresolved. The CDR3 contains 12 residues. The V gene's germline CDR1 is LGHDT and CDR2 YNNKEL (reference sequence). The germline V and J ends were trimmed by 4 bases and 10 bases, with 11 bases remaining between them. CDR3 nucleotides: TGTGCCAGCAGCCTCCCAAAAAGCGAGCAGTTCTTC. Residues: CASSLPKSEQFF.

This clone came up a few times. J is TRBJ2-5 and V is TRBV18; 8 bases are a match to TRBD1. The J segment lost 5 bases and the V segment lost 6 bases, leaving 11 bases of the junction unmatched. Germline V CDR1 and CDR2: KGHSH, LQKENI. CDR3 size: 15 residues. The CDR3 protein is CASSPNQGAGETQYF. CDR3 DNA sequence: TGTGCCAGCTCTCCGAACCAGGGGGCGGGGGAGACCCAGTACTTC.

The J gene is TRBJ1-5, the V gene TRBV7-9; 8 nucleotides align to TRBD1. The CDR3 runs to 12 residues. Germline trimming cut 10 bases from V and 5 bases from J; bases unmatched to any gene: 4. The germline CDR1 and CDR2 sequences are SEHNR and FQNEAQ (reference sequence). The CDR3 nucleotides read TGTGCCACCCAACAGGGGGATCAGCCCCAGCATTTT. This translates into CATQQGDQPQHF.

This rearrangement joins TRBV24-1 to TRBJ2-1, with 10 bases fitting TRBD2. CDR3 size: 18 residues. Germline V lookup: CDR1 KGHDR, CDR2 SFDVKD. The V and J ends lost 1 base and 0 bases, in that order; junction bases with no gene match: 5. The CDR3 sequence is CATSDFGERGGSYNEQFF. CDR3 DNA: TGTGCCACCAGTGATTTTGGCGAGCGGGGGGGCTCCTACAATGAGCAGTTCTTC.

The chain carries TRBV19 and TRBJ1-2; 7 nucleotides agree with TRBD1. The J segment lost 0 bases and the V segment lost 6 bases, leaving 4 bases of the junction unmatched. This CDR3 has 14 amino acids. Germline assignment: CDR1 LNHDA and CDR2 SQIVND (reference sequence). The CDR3 nucleotides read TGTGCCAGTAGGCGGACAGGAACTAACTATGGCTACACCTTC. It is translated as CASRRTGTNYGYTF.

DNA for the CDR3: TGTGCCAGCAGCCTCACGGGGGGTTCTAACTATGGCTACACCTTC. Protein: CASSLTGGSNYGYTF. V gene TRBV5-6 combines with J gene TRBJ1-2; D possibly corresponds to TRBD1 (5 bases). CDR3 length equals 15 residues. Germline V CDR1 and CDR2: SGHDT, YYEEEE. V lost 4 bases to trimming and J lost 0 bases, with 13 bases between them.

Note on this clone: The same CDR3 also results from other DNA sequences found in this sample. V usage is TRBV3-1 (or the pseudogene TRBV3-2) and J usage is TRBJ1-5; 9 bases line up with TRBD1. J lost 4 bases, V lost 4 bases, and 5 bases had no gene match. Germline CDR1 and CDR2: LGHDT and YNNKEL (reference sequence). The CDR3 extends over 15 amino acids. The CDR3, as DNA: TGTGCCAGCAGCCCGACAGGGGGGAGGAATCAGCCCCAGCATTTT. This gives the protein CASSPTGGRNQPQHF.

CDR3 sequence reads: CASETDRGRNGELFF. DNA for the CDR3: TGTGCCAGCGAAACAGACAGGGGGAGGAACGGGGAGCTGTTTTTT. The chain uses TRBV3-1 (or the pseudogene TRBV3-2) and TRBJ2-2; 9 bases are a match to TRBD1. V lost 8 bases, J lost 7 bases, and 11 bases stayed unmatched. The CDR3 is 15 amino acids. Germline CDR1 and CDR2: LGHDT and YNNKEL (reference sequence).

The rearrangement joins TRBV28 to TRBJ1-1, with D perhaps TRBD1 (5 bases). Trimming pared 4 bases from V and 2 bases from J, leaving 14 bases between. Per the germline V gene, CDR1 is MDHEN and CDR2 is SYDVKM. CDR3 length equals 15 residues. Here the CDR3 reads CASSSLRVYNTEAFF. In DNA, the CDR3 is TGTGCCAGCAGTTCCCTCAGGGTTTACAACACTGAAGCTTTCTTT. Complete variable domain (other parts from reference TRBV28 and TRBJ1-1): DVKVTQSSRYLVKRTGEKVFLECVQDMDHENMFWYRQDPGLGLRLIYFSYDVKMKEKGDIPEGYSVSREKKERFSLILESASTNQTSMYLCASSSLRVYNTEAFFGQGTRLTVV.

This clone was found a few times. This rearrangement joins TRBV7-2 to TRBJ2-1; D perhaps matches TRBD1 (6 bases). In germline, CDR1 is SGHTA, CDR2 FQGNSA. There are 14 residues in the CDR3. The V end was cut by 0 bases, the J end by 15 bases, with 18 bases between. The CDR3 is CASSLALDNRVLFF. The DNA of the CDR3 is TGTGCCAGCAGCTTAGCGCTAGATAACAGGGTGCTGTTCTTC.

The chain combines TRBV19 with TRBJ2-7; 8 bases align to TRBD1. CDR1 is LNHDA, CDR2 SQIVND, per germline (reference sequence). This CDR3 is 13 amino acids long. Germline trimming cut 8 bases from V and 5 bases from J; bases unmatched to any gene: 8. CDR3 region: CASSTGAPNEQYF. In DNA, the CDR3 is TGTGCCAGTTCGACAGGGGCGCCTAACGAGCAGTACTTC.

The chain links TRBV7-6 to TRBJ1-3, with D tentatively TRBD1 (5 bases). V gave up 6 bases and J gave up 0 bases, with 21 bases separating them. The CDR3 totals 18 residues. Looked up from germline, CDR1 is SGHVS and CDR2 is FNYEAQ. CDR3 protein: CASSLQDSRIFSGNTIYF. The DNA for the CDR3 is TGTGCCAGCAGTTTACAGGACTCTAGGATCTTCTCTGGAAACACCATATATTTT.

The gene calls are TRBV12-3 or TRBV12-4 and TRBJ1-5, with 7 bases lining up with TRBD1. There are 13 residues in the CDR3. With V trimmed by 5 bases and J by 7 bases, 5 bases remained unmatched. CDR3: CASSASGGQPQHF. The CDR3, as DNA: TGTGCCAGCAGTGCCTCAGGGGGACAGCCCCAGCATTTT.

The J gene is TRBJ1-2, the V gene TRBV28; D may be TRBD1 (5 bases). In germline, CDR1 is MDHEN, CDR2 SYDVKM. V lost 8 bases to trimming and J lost 1 base, with 11 bases between them. This CDR3 region has 13 residues. The CDR3 sequence: CASARGGNYGYTF. The CDR3 DNA is TGTGCCAGCGCCCGGGGGGGTAACTATGGCTACACCTTC.